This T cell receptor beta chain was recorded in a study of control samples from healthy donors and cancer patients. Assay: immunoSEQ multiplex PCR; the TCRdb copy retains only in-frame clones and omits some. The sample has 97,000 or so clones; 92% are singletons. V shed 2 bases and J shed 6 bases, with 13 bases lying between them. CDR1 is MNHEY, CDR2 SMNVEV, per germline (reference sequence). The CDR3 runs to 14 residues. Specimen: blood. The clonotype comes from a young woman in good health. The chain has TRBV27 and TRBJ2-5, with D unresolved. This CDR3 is CASSLGVSVKTQYF. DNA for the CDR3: TGTGCCAGCAGTTTAGGAGTGAGTGTAAAGACCCAGTACTTC.